These 3 T cell receptor beta chains share one sample of origin, sequenced in a study of T cells expressing NK-cell markers. One entry per CDR3 protein, without DNA, is what TCRdb gives after re-calling the 5' RACE reads. The sample totals a few hundred thousand distinct CDR3 sequences. Sequencing input: blood T cells: a sorted CD56 or NKG2C T cell subset, CD4+ or CD8+ T cells, or bulk PBMC T cells (not recorded which). These receptors originate from a man aged 18 to 69 in good health.

The chain links TRBV3-1 to TRBJ2-1; the D call from TCRdb, TRBD1, cannot be confirmed without DNA. This CDR3 spans 16 amino acids. CDR1 and CDR2 (germline): LGHDT, YNNKEL (reference sequence). The CDR3 loop reads CASSPAARGANNEQFF.

The chain uses TRBV7-2 and TRBJ1-3; TCRdb's D gene call, TRBD1, goes unchecked for lack of DNA. The CDR3 sequence is 15 residues long. CDR1 is SGHTA and CDR2 is FQGNSA in the germline V gene. The CDR3 protein is CASRGGRATGNTIYF.

This sequence joins TRBV5-1 and TRBJ1-1; TCRdb gives TRBD1 as the D gene, but with no DNA this cannot be confirmed. CDR1 and CDR2 from the germline V gene are SGHRS and YFSETQ. The CDR3 length is 15 residues. The CDR3 reads CASRPLGGADREAFF.